The rows below give T cell receptor beta chains drawn from one sample of a study of blood T cell repertoires in COVID-19. Profiling relied on immunoSEQ multiplex PCR, and the TCRdb table lists in-frame clones only, not all of them. The sample holds 250,000 to 350,000 clones, 88% seen once. Input material: peripheral blood. All receptors come from a woman in her 30s with COVID-19, enrolled during active disease. Each CDR3 is given with its conserved first and last residue. The D gene is left open where the match is weak. Part of the rows lack a size; the others show once, few, many or a class for expanded clones.

>many|TRBJ2-7|TRBV20-1|TRBD2
CSARGGGEQYF
TGCAGTGCTAGAGGGGGGGGCGAGCAGTACTTC
>.|TRBJ2-3|TRBV27|.
CASSPPGDTQYF
TGTGCCAGCAGCCCACCCGGAGATACGCAGTATTTT
>.|TRBJ1-1|TRBV24-1|TRBD1
CATSRGQGVDTEAFF
TGTGCCACCAGCCGGGGACAGGGGGTGGACACTGAAGCTTTCTTT
>.|TRBJ1-2|TRBV5-5|.
CASSPTGEAYGYTF
TGTGCCAGCAGCCCGACGGGAGAGGCTTATGGCTACACCTTC
>.|TRBJ1-6|TRBV10-2|TRBD1
CASSELPGQSNSPLHF
TGCGCCAGCAGTGAACTTCCGGGACAGTCTAATTCACCCCTCCACTTT
>.|TRBJ2-2|TRBV2|.
CASSEAGKTTGELFF
TGTGCCAGCAGTGAAGCCGGGAAAACTACCGGGGAGCTGTTTTTT
>.|TRBJ1-1|TRBV6-5|.
CASSYWAGLNTEAFF
TGTGCCAGCAGTTACTGGGCAGGATTGAACACTGAAGCTTTCTTT
>.|TRBJ2-3|TRBV3-1/TRBV3-2|TRBD2
CASSLQSAGGTDTQYF
TGTGCCAGCAGCCTTCAGTCGGCGGGGGGCACAGATACGCAGTATTTT
>.|TRBJ2-1|TRBV7-9|.
CASSLGGGNEQFF
TGTGCCAGCAGCTTAGGTGGAGGGAATGAGCAGTTCTTC
>.|TRBJ1-5|TRBV28|.
CASSSLGGNQPQHF
TGTGCCAGCAGTTCCCTCGGGGGCAATCAGCCCCAGCATTTT
>.|TRBJ1-2|TRBV5-1|.
CASREGSYGYTF
TGCGCCAGCAGGGAGGGGAGCTATGGCTACACCTTC
>once|TRBJ1-6|TRBV5-4|TRBD1
CASSLGGQGENSPLHF
TGTGCCAGCAGCTTGGGGGGACAGGGAGAAAATTCACCCCTCCACTTT
>.|TRBJ1-6|TRBV12-3/TRBV12-4|.
CASRDRDSPLHF
TGTGCCAGCAGGGACAGAGATTCACCCCTCCACTTT
>.|TRBJ2-7|TRBV7-3|TRBD2
CASSLSAGATDIKYF
TGTGCCAGCAGCTTATCAGCGGGAGCCACGGATATAAAGTACTTC
>.|TRBJ1-3|TRBV19|.
CASSTSDSRGNTIYF
TGTGCCAGTAGTACGTCGGACAGCCGTGGAAACACCATATATTTT
>.|TRBJ2-3|TRBV5-1|TRBD2
CASSGLAPTEDTQYF
TGCGCCAGCAGCGGACTAGCGCCGACAGAAGATACGCAGTATTTT
>.|TRBJ2-3|TRBV7-3|.
CASSLMGAVTDTQYF
TGTGCCAGCAGCTTAATGGGGGCCGTCACAGATACGCAGTATTTT
>.|TRBJ2-7|TRBV11-2|.
CASSFSRDSYEQYF
TGTGCCAGCAGCTTTAGCAGGGACTCCTACGAGCAGTACTTC